This passage covers 6 T cell receptor beta chains from one sample sequenced in a study of T cells in women clearing cervical HPV infection. Some clones are missing from TCRdb's copy, which holds only in-frame ones; the method was immunoSEQ multiplex PCR. The sample holds around 35,000 clones. Sequencing was carried out using blood buffy coat. These TCRs come from a woman aged 18-70 years with a cervical HPV16 infection that either progressed to CIN3+ or cleared (not recorded which).

Comment on this clone: Coverage ceases 3 residues before the CDR3 finishes, and the germline J gene fills in the end. The chain links TRBV5-1 to TRBJ1-2; D may be TRBD1 (5 bases). CDR1 and CDR2 from the germline V gene are SGHRS and YFSETQ. The CDR3 has 12 residues. This CDR3 reads CASSPWGEGYTF. The part of the CDR3 DNA that was read is TGCGCCAGCAGCCCCTGGGGGGAGGGC.

Comments on this clone: The read falls 3 residues short of the CDR3 end, and the missing part is taken from the germline J gene. The genes are TRBV13 and TRBJ1-5; no clear D gene. CDR1 is PRHDT, CDR2 FYEKMQ, per germline (reference sequence). Trimming left V 2 bases short and J 0 bases short, with 8 bases between. This CDR3 has 15 amino acids. CDR3 in amino acids: CASSLRVTSNQPQHF. CDR3 DNA, as far as it was read: TGTGCCAGCAGCTTAAGGGTCACTAGCAATCAGCCC.

Comment on this clone: The CDR3 end falls 3 residues outside the read, so it is completed with the germline J gene. The chain joins TRBV20-1 to TRBJ2-4, with 8 nucleotides matching TRBD1. The germline V gene encodes CDR1 DFQATT and CDR2 SNEGSKA (reference sequence). The CDR3 runs 14 residues. The CDR3 DNA, read in part, is TGCAGTGCTAGCCAGGGAGGACAGGGATATGGT. Protein: CSASQGGQGYG. The whole CDR3 reads CSASQGGQGYGQYF.

CDR3 DNA (partial): TGCAGTGCTAGAGATGTGGCAGGGGTTGGTCAGCCG. Protein sequence: CSARDVAGVGQP. The CDR3 reads in full as CSARDVAGVGQPQYF. The rearrangement joins TRBV20-1 to TRBJ2-3; D is perhaps TRBD1 (6 bases). From the germline J gene comes the end of the CDR3, since the read stops 3 residues before it. This CDR3 is 15 amino acids long. Germline V CDR1 and CDR2: DFQATT, SNEGSKA (reference sequence).

Worth noting for this clone: The CDR3 end is not reached by the read, which stops 3 residues before it; the germline J gene fills it in. The chain is built from TRBV18 and TRBJ2-3, with TRBD2 matching over 7 bases. This CDR3 contains 17 residues. Germline V gene data show CDR1 as KGHSH and CDR2 as LQKENI. Losses at the gene ends were 0 bases for V and 3 bases for J; bases not matched to a gene: 9. The CDR3 loop reads CASSPPEGGRQTDTQYF. CDR3 DNA (partial): TGTGCCAGCTCACCACCGGAGGGAGGGAGACAGACAGATACG.

About this clone: The missing CDR3 end, 3 residues past where the read stops, is filled in from the germline J gene. V usage is TRBV5-5 and J usage is TRBJ1-1; no clear D. The V end lost 1 base, the J end lost 0 bases, and 7 bases lay between the germline ends. The length of the CDR3 is 14 residues. Per the germline V gene, CDR1 is SGHKS and CDR2 is YYEKEE (reference sequence). The CDR3 loop reads CASSLRNMNTEAFF. CDR3 bases read: TGTGCCAGCAGCTTGAGAAACATGAACACTGAA.